This TCR beta chain is drawn from a study of T cell responses to AZD1222 COVID-19 vaccine. The method was immunoSEQ multiplex PCR; TCRdb's version includes in-frame clones alone and lacks a portion of them. This sample has 150,000 to 200,000 clones, with about 86% found just once. General study findings and limits: At study baseline, merely a handful of AZD1222 recipients were seropositive. Reportedly, nearly half of unique spike TCRs recognized epitopes outside B.1.351/B.1.1.7 mutations.

Concerning this clone itself: Its matching antigen is unknown.

With 4 bases removed from V and 2 bases from J, the gap between germline ends came to 10 bases. The CDR3 is 14 amino acids. In germline, CDR1 is SGDLS, CDR2 YYNGEE. The V call is TRBV9, the J call TRBJ1-3, with no clear D. The clonotype was recovered from an adult in good health. This specimen consisted of peripheral blood, obtained on day 0 of AZD1222 vaccination. CDR3 sequence: CASSLQGPGNTIYF. In nucleotides, the CDR3 is TGTGCCAGCAGCCTCCAAGGGCCTGGAAACACCATATATTTT.